This TCR beta chain originates from a study of blood T cell repertoires in COVID-19. Generated by immunoSEQ multiplex PCR, the TCRdb table keeps only in-frame clones and is missing some. The data show some 450,000 clones, around 90% seen once. This TCR derives from a man aged 18-30 years with COVID-19, enrolled during active disease. The sequenced sample consisted of peripheral blood.

The DNA for the CDR3 is TGCGCCAGCAGCCGTCCGACTAGCGGGAGGGGCTACGAGCAGTACTTC. Protein sequence: CASSRPTSGRGYEQYF. The chain has TRBV4-1 and TRBJ2-7, with TRBD2 matching over 14 bases. This CDR3 has 16 residues. Germline V gives CDR1 MGHRA, CDR2 YSYEKL. After removal of 4 bases from V and 3 bases from J, the junction contained 5 bases not matched to a gene.